These 6 T cell receptor beta chains were sequenced from one sample in a study of patients and donors after allogeneic stem cell transplantation. One entry per CDR3 protein results from TCRdb running MiXCR on the RT-PCR reads. Among about a million distinct CDR3 sequences listed, more than 15% were seen once. Sequenced sample: blood, either unsorted or a sorted T cell fraction (not recorded which). The receptors shown here come from a human donor who was either an allogeneic HSCT recipient or a stem cell or donor lymphocyte infusion donor (not recorded which). It is not recorded whose cells these are; they may come from a transplant donor.

There are a few counts of this clonotype. This sequence joins TRBV12-3 or TRBV12-4 and TRBJ1-6; 8 bases match TRBD1. The CDR3 runs to 14 residues. Trimming removed 4 bases from V and 11 bases from J; junction bases left unmatched: 7. The CDR3 protein is CASSSRTGRAPLHF. CDR3 coding DNA: TGTGCCAGCAGTTCGCGGACAGGGCGAGCACCCCTCCACTTT.

Only a few counts were recorded for this clonotype. The rearrangement uses TRBV6-5 and TRBJ1-1; 7 positions match TRBD1. V lost 4 bases and J lost 6; bases outside the gene matches: 11. Germline-derived CDR1 and CDR2 are MNHEY and SVGAGI. The CDR3 is made up of 15 amino acids. The chain's CDR3 is CASSLTGVRVSEAFF. The CDR3 coding sequence is TGTGCCAGCAGTTTAACAGGGGTTAGGGTCTCTGAAGCTTTCTTT.

This clonotype has more than one count but fewer than ten. The genes are TRBV7-2 and TRBJ2-3, with D hard to call. The CDR3 contains 15 residues. The germline V and J ends were trimmed by 1 base and 2 bases, with 10 bases remaining between them. Germline CDR1 SGHTA, CDR2 FQGNSA. The CDR3 coding sequence is TGTGCCAGCAGCTTAGGGTCGGGCGACACAGATACGCAGTATTTT. Translating it yields CASSLGSGDTDTQYF. Full variable domain (rest looked up from reference TRBV7-2 and TRBJ2-3): GAGVSQSPSNKVTEKGKDVELRCDPISGHTALYWYRQSLGQGLEFLIYFQGNSAPDKSGLPSDRFSAERTGGSVSTLTIQRTQQEDSAVYLCASSLGSGDTDTQYFGPGTRLTVL.

The J gene is TRBJ2-5, the V gene TRBV5-1; the D is unclear. The V end was cut by 0 bases, the J end by 3 bases, with 9 bases between. CDR1 and CDR2 from the germline V gene are SGHRS and YFSETQ. CDR3 length: 14 residues. CDR3 amino acids: CASSLGLKEETQYF. CDR3 DNA: TGCGCCAGCAGCTTGGGGTTGAAGGAAGAGACCCAGTACTTC.

This clonotype was detected only a few times. This chain uses TRBV27 with TRBJ2-7; 11 bases align to TRBD2. This CDR3 contains 15 residues. Germline CDR1 reads MNHEY; CDR2 reads SMNVEV (reference sequence). Trimming removed 0 bases from V and 6 bases from J; junction bases left unmatched: 4. CDR3 nucleotides: TGTGCCAGCAGTTTATCGCTAGCGGGAGGCGGCGAGCAGTACTTC. It yields the protein CASSLSLAGGGEQYF.

This clonotype occurred many times. This chain links TRBV5-6 with TRBJ2-6; unclear D gene. The length of the CDR3 is 16 residues. Germline V gene lookup returns CDR1 SGHDT and CDR2 YYEEEE. The ends were cut back, 3 bases at V and 4 bases at J, with 14 bases in the middle. The CDR3 nucleotides are TGTGCCAGCAGCTCGTTTACCAGTATCGGGGCCAACGTCCTGACTTTC. It specifies CASSSFTSIGANVLTF.